These T cell receptor beta chains were read from a single sample in a study of blood T cell repertoires in COVID-19. The protocol was immunoSEQ multiplex PCR, while the TCRdb copy is restricted to in-frame clones and leaves out a portion. The repertoire holds 90,000 to 120,000 clones, approximately 88% seen once, with around 7% in the top ten. The sample was peripheral blood. Receptor source: a man aged 45-60 years with active or convalescent COVID-19. The CDR3 runs from the conserved cysteine through the conserved F or W. The order of the fields is CDR3 length, J gene, V gene, D gene, clone size, CDR3 DNA, CDR3 protein. D genes are given only for firm matches. Clone size is shown for a subset of rows, as once, few, many or a class of expanded clone.

17 TRBJ2-1 TRBV4-1 - - TGCGCCAGCAGCCAAGATTTATGGCGGGACTCCTACAATGAGCAGTTCTTC CASSQDLWRDSYNEQFF
14 TRBJ2-3 TRBV6-6 - - TGTGCCAGCAGTAACGGACATAACACAGATACGCAGTATTTT CASSNGHNTDTQYF
11 TRBJ1-1 TRBV10-2 - - TGCGCTAGCGGGCTGTCCACTGAAGCTTTCTTT CASGLSTEAFF
11 TRBJ1-2 TRBV30 TRBD1 - TGTGCCTTAGGGACAGAGACACGGCCCACCTTC CALGTETRPTF
15 TRBJ2-1 TRBV6-2/TRBV6-3 TRBD2 - TGTGCCAGCAGTAGATACTGGCGGGAGAACAATGAGCAGTTCTTC CASSRYWRENNEQFF
13 TRBJ1-2 TRBV9 - - TGTGCCAGCGACCGGGGGTATAACTATGGCTACACCTTC CASDRGYNYGYTF
16 TRBJ1-1 TRBV28 TRBD1 - TGTGCCAGCAGTTTAGACAGGGGGCTCTTTAACACTGAAGCTTTCTTT CASSLDRGLFNTEAFF
16 TRBJ2-3 TRBV4-2 TRBD2 - TGTGCCAGCAGCCAAGAACTAGCGGGGTCCACAGATACGCAGTATTTT CASSQELAGSTDTQYF
14 TRBJ2-5 TRBV10-3 TRBD1 - TGTGCCATCAGTGACAGGGGGTTCCAAGAGACCCAGTACTTC CAISDRGFQETQYF
13 TRBJ2-7 TRBV12-3/TRBV12-4 - - TGTGCCAGCAGTTTCCGTCGCGGATACGAGCAGTACTTC CASSFRRGYEQYF
14 TRBJ1-5 TRBV7-2 TRBD1 - TGTGCCAGCAGTCCTGGGACAGCTATTGGGCCCCAGCATTTT CASSPGTAIGPQHF
16 TRBJ2-7 TRBV10-2 TRBD2 - TGCGCCAGCAGCACCCCAAGACTAGCGGTGGGGCCCGAGCAGTACTTC CASSTPRLAVGPEQYF
15 TRBJ2-7 TRBV18 TRBD1 - TGTGCCAGCTCTCCTGTCCCGGGACAGGGGTCCGAGCAGTACTTC CASSPVPGQGSEQYF
20 TRBJ2-7 TRBV28 TRBD1 - TGTGCCAGCAGTTTAGGCCTATTAAGAACTGCCAGGGGGCGCGGCTACGAGCAGTACTTC CASSLGLLRTARGRGYEQYF
15 TRBJ2-1 TRBV5-4 TRBD2 few TGTGCCAGCAGCTTAGCGGGAGCTTGGGGAAATGAGCAGTTCTTC CASSLAGAWGNEQFF
17 TRBJ1-2 TRBV19 TRBD1 - TGTGCCAGTAGTACGCCGGGACAGGGAGGAGTGTACTATGGCTACACCTTC CASSTPGQGGVYYGYTF
14 TRBJ1-2 TRBV28 - - TGTGCCAGCAGTTTATCGGGGGTGGGGTATGGCTACACCTTC CASSLSGVGYGYTF
21 TRBJ2-5 TRBV7-8 TRBD1 - TGTGCCAGCACCACCAACTCCAGATACATGGACGGGGACAGGGTCCAAGAGACCCAGTACTTC CASTTNSRYMDGDRVQETQYF
15 TRBJ1-1 TRBV6-5 - few TGTGCCAGCAGTTACGAGTGGGGGGGCAGGACTGAAGCTTTCTTT CASSYEWGGRTEAFF